The next 11 T cell receptor beta chains were all read from a single sample in a study of blood T cell repertoires in COVID-19. Here immunoSEQ multiplex PCR was the method, and the copy in TCRdb shows in-frame clones only, minus some. The sample comprises about 49,000 clones, about four fifths of which are singletons, and more than 2.5% rests with the top ten. Sequencing used peripheral blood. These receptors all stem from a woman aged 55-69 years with acute or convalescent COVID-19.

The V call is TRBV7-2, the J call TRBJ1-2; no definite D call. V gave up 0 bases and J gave up 1 base, with 9 bases separating them. This CDR3 region has 15 residues. Germline values: CDR1 SGHTA, CDR2 FQGNSA. The CDR3 DNA reads TGTGCCAGCAGCTTAGCGCCGTCGGGTAACTATGGCTACACCTTC. Its protein is CASSLAPSGNYGYTF.

V is TRBV6-4 and J is TRBJ2-3, with D possibly TRBD1 on 6 matching bases. The CDR3 loop spans 15 amino acids. V was pared by 3 bases and J by 2 bases, with 12 bases between. Germline V gene lookup returns CDR1 MRHNA and CDR2 SNTAGT. The CDR3 coding sequence is TGTGCCAGCAGTGAAGGGGGTTATGACACAGATACGCAGTATTTT. This codes for CASSEGGYDTDTQYF.

This sequence joins TRBV6-1 and TRBJ1-5; 11 bases are shared with TRBD1. V was clipped by 4 bases and J by 8 bases; unmatched bases: 10. The CDR3 loop spans 16 amino acids. Germline lookup yields CDR1 MNHNS and CDR2 SASEGT. The CDR3 DNA reads TGTGCCAGCAGTGGACCAGGACAGGGGGCTTGGGAGCCCCAGCATTTT. As protein: CASSGPGQGAWEPQHF.

The chain joins TRBV5-1 to TRBJ2-5; 14 bases align to TRBD2. Germline V gene data show CDR1 as SGHRS and CDR2 as YFSETQ. This CDR3 spans 15 amino acids. Unmatched junction bases numbered 3, after V lost 3 bases and J lost 5 bases. This CDR3 is CASSWTSGGSETQYF. As DNA, the CDR3 is TGCGCCAGCAGCTGGACTAGCGGGGGGTCGGAGACCCAGTACTTC.

The chain employs TRBV19 and TRBJ1-6; D possibly corresponds to TRBD1 (6 bases). V lost 3 bases and J lost 13, with 16 bases in between. CDR1 and CDR2 (germline): LNHDA, SQIVND (reference sequence). This CDR3 comprises 14 residues. The CDR3 nucleotides read TGTGCCAGTAGTATGGAAAACAGGGTTTATCCCCTCCACTTT. It encodes CASSMENRVYPLHF.

This chain uses TRBV3-1 (or the pseudogene TRBV3-2) with TRBJ1-6; D uncertain. CDR3 length: 15 residues. V lost 5 bases, J lost 2 bases, and 10 bases lay in between. Germline V gene lookup returns CDR1 LGHDT and CDR2 YNNKEL (reference sequence). The CDR3 nucleotides are TGTGCCAGCAGCGAGAGCGGGGCCTATAATTCACCCCTCCACTTT. Residues: CASSESGAYNSPLHF.

The CDR3 spells CAIWEGNYGYTF. The CDR3 DNA sequence: TGTGCCATCTGGGAGGGGAACTATGGCTACACCTTC. The V gene is TRBV10-3, the J gene TRBJ1-2; D is possibly TRBD1 (5 bases). There are 12 residues in the CDR3. Germline CDR1 reads ENHRY; CDR2 reads SYGVKD. The germline V and J ends were trimmed by 8 bases and 2 bases, with 9 bases remaining between them.

This clone was found a few times. The CDR3 DNA is TGTGCCAGTAGTACTCCCGACAGGCCGAGCAATCAGCCCCAGCATTTT. It codes for CASSTPDRPSNQPQHF. The chain couples TRBV19 to TRBJ1-5, with D possibly being TRBD1 (6 bases). Per germline, CDR1 LNHDA and CDR2 SQIVND (reference sequence). V gave up 4 bases and J gave up 1 base, with 14 bases separating them. The CDR3 totals 16 residues.

The gene calls are TRBV20-1 and TRBJ2-3; 8 positions match TRBD2. The CDR3 spans 15 residues. The germline gives CDR1 DFQATT, CDR2 SNEGSKA (reference sequence). J lost 2 bases, V lost 3 bases, and 7 bases had no gene match. This chain's CDR3 is CSASQSGGPTDTQYF. The CDR3 coding sequence is TGCAGTGCTAGTCAGAGCGGGGGCCCCACAGATACGCAGTATTTT.

This rearrangement joins TRBV28 to TRBJ2-5, with TRBD2 matching over 11 bases. V dropped 1 base and J dropped 5; count of bases not matched to a gene: 3. CDR1 and CDR2 from the germline V gene are MDHEN and SYDVKM. The length of the CDR3 is 15 residues. Here the CDR3 reads CASSLFLAGGETQYF. The CDR3, as DNA: TGTGCCAGCAGTTTATTCCTAGCGGGGGGCGAGACCCAGTACTTC. The complete variable domain, with remaining parts taken from reference TRBV28 and TRBJ2-5, reads DVKVTQSSRYLVKRTGEKVFLECVQDMDHENMFWYRQDPGLGLRLIYFSYDVKMKEKGDIPEGYSVSREKKERFSLILESASTNQTSMYLCASSLFLAGGETQYFGPGTRLLVL.

The chain links TRBV28 to TRBJ1-6; D may be TRBD1 (5 bases). Germline CDR1 is MDHEN and CDR2 is SYDVKM. V shed 6 bases and J shed 2 bases, with 14 bases lying between them. There are 16 residues in the CDR3. CDR3 residues: CASSPASGAYNSPLHF. In DNA form, the CDR3 reads TGTGCCAGCAGCCCCGCTTCGGGGGCCTATAATTCACCCCTCCACTTT. Filled out from reference TRBV28 and TRBJ1-6, the complete variable domain reads DVKVTQSSRYLVKRTGEKVFLECVQDMDHENMFWYRQDPGLGLRLIYFSYDVKMKEKGDIPEGYSVSREKKERFSLILESASTNQTSMYLCASSPASGAYNSPLHFGNGTRLTVT.